These 10 T cell receptor beta chains share one sample of origin, sequenced in a study of PD-L1 blockade in urothelial cancer. The protocol was immunoSEQ multiplex PCR, while the TCRdb copy is restricted to in-frame clones and leaves out a portion. The table shows 50,000 or so clones, with about three quarters occurring only once. Sample time point: pretreatment peripheral blood. The sample was PBMCs, taken around atezolizumab (anti-PD-L1) treatment. The source of these receptors is a man between 65 and 85 years old with urothelial cancer.

The CDR3 protein is CASSLIRGSEAFF. CDR3 DNA: TGTGCCAGCAGCTTAATACGCGGAAGTGAAGCTTTCTTT. The gene calls are TRBV7-3 and TRBJ1-1, with no clear D. The CDR3 totals 13 residues. Germline V gene lookup returns CDR1 SGHTA and CDR2 FQGTGA. V was trimmed by 1 base and J by 7 bases, leaving 10 bases between them.

This clone was seen once. The chain couples TRBV7-2 to TRBJ2-1; TRBD1 aligns across 8 bases. This CDR3 has 15 amino acids. V shed 5 bases and J 4 bases; nucleotides not matched to a gene: 7. Germline V gene lookup returns CDR1 SGHTA and CDR2 FQGNSA. Here the CDR3 DNA reads TGTGCCAGCAGCGCCACCGGGACAGGTTACAATGAGCAGTTCTTC. Translating it yields CASSATGTGYNEQFF.

The V gene is TRBV5-1, the J gene TRBJ1-2; 7 bases match TRBD1. Germline CDR1 SGHRS, CDR2 YFSETQ. The ends lost 0 bases at V and 3 bases at J; junction bases unmatched: 5. The CDR3 totals 15 residues. The CDR3 region has the DNA TGCGCCAGCAGCTTGGGTTCAGGGGGAGACTATGGCTACACCTTC. Translating gives CASSLGSGGDYGYTF.

The chain links TRBV4-3 to TRBJ1-2, with TRBD1 matching 8 bases. Germline V CDR1 and CDR2: LGHNA, YSLEER. This CDR3 has 13 amino acids. V was clipped by 4 bases and J by 5 bases; unmatched bases: 3. CDR3 sequence reads: CASSRYRGYGYTF. For the CDR3, the DNA is TGCGCCAGCAGCCGGTACAGGGGGTATGGCTACACCTTC.

This clone was seen more than once but under ten times. The chain has TRBV7-2 and TRBJ2-3, with D maybe TRBD2 (6 bases). CDR3 length equals 12 residues. V lost 1 base and J lost 13, with 12 bases in between. CDR1 SGHTA and CDR2 FQGNSA come from the germline V gene. The CDR3 region is CASSLDKGGKYF. The CDR3 DNA is TGTGCCAGCAGCTTAGACAAGGGCGGGAAGTATTTT.

This rearrangement joins TRBV10-3 to TRBJ2-5; D gene ambiguous. Germline V gene lookup returns CDR1 ENHRY and CDR2 SYGVKD. V gave up 4 bases and J gave up 6 bases, with 12 bases separating them. The CDR3 contains 13 residues. CDR3 in amino acids: CAISGSIGQTQYF. CDR3 nucleotides: TGTGCCATCAGTGGGTCGATTGGGCAGACCCAGTACTTC.

The chain employs TRBV18 and TRBJ2-2; tentative D call: TRBD1 (5 bases). This CDR3 spans 15 amino acids. CDR1 is KGHSH, CDR2 LQKENI, per germline. Trimming removed 6 bases from V and 7 bases from J, with 18 bases in between. The CDR3 DNA reads as TGTGCCAGCTCCCGTCCGTCGGACAAAAACGGGGAGCTGTTTTTT. Translated, it gives CASSRPSDKNGELFF.

This rearrangement joins TRBV6-5 to TRBJ1-1, with TRBD1 matching 10 bases. Germline lookup yields CDR1 MNHEY and CDR2 SVGAGI. The CDR3 covers 16 residues. J was trimmed by 4 bases and V by 0 bases; bases with no gene match: 5. CDR3 amino acids: CASSYSKRTGGTEAFF. The CDR3 DNA reads as TGTGCCAGCAGTTACTCGAAGCGGACAGGGGGCACTGAAGCTTTCTTT.

The rearrangement uses TRBV4-1 and TRBJ1-4, with D maybe TRBD1 (6 bases). The CDR3 totals 14 residues. The V end lost 4 bases, the J end lost 12 bases, and 18 bases lay between the germline ends. Germline V gene data show CDR1 as MGHRA and CDR2 as YSYEKL. In nucleotides, the CDR3 is TGCGCCAGCAGCCCGAGACAGGACGCCCGGGAACTGTTTTTT. Encoded protein: CASSPRQDARELFF.

The chain carries TRBV11-3 and TRBJ2-2; tentative D call: TRBD1 (5 bases). This CDR3 spans 15 amino acids. Germline V gene lookup returns CDR1 SGHNT and CDR2 YENEEA. The V end was cut by 0 bases, the J end by 6 bases, with 11 bases between. For the CDR3, the DNA is TGTGCCAGCAGCTTAGATCGGATAGGGGCCGGGGAGCTGTTTTTT. It translates to CASSLDRIGAGELFF. The full variable domain, completed using reference TRBV11-3 and TRBJ2-2, is EAGVVQSPRYKIIEKKQPVAFWCNPISGHNTLYWYLQNLGQGPELLIRYENEEAVDDSQLPKDRFSAERLKGVDSTLKIQPAELGDSAVYLCASSLDRIGAGELFFGEGSRLTVL.